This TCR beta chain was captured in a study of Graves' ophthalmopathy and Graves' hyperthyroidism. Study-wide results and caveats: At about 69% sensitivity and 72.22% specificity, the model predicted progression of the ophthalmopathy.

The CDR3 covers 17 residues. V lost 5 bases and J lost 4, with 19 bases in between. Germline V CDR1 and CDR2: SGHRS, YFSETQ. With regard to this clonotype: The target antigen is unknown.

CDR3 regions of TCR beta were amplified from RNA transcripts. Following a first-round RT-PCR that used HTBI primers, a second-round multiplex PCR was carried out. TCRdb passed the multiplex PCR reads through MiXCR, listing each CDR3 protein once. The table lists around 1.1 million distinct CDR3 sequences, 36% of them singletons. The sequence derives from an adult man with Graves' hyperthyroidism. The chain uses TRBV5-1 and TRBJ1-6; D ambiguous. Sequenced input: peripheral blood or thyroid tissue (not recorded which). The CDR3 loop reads CASRKGAGNNYNSPLHF. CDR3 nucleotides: TGCGCCAGCAGAAAAGGTGCAGGAAATAATTATAATTCACCCCTCCACTTT.